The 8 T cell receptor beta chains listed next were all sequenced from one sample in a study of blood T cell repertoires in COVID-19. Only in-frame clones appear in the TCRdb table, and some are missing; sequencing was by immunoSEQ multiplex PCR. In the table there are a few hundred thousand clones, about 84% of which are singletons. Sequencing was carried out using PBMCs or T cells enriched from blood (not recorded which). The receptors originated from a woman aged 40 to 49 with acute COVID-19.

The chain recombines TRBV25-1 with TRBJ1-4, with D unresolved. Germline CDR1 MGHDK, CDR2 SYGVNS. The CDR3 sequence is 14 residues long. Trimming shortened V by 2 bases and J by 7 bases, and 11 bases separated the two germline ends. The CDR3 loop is CASSEGRTGEKLFF. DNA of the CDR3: TGTGCCAGCAGTGAAGGGAGAACGGGTGAAAAACTGTTTTTT.

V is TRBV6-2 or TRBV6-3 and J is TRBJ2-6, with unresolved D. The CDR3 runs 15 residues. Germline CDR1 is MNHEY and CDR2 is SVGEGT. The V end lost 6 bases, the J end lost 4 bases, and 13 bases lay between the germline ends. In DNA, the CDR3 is TGTGCCAGCAGCCCAATACAAACAGGGGCCAACGTCCTGACTTTC. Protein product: CASSPIQTGANVLTF.

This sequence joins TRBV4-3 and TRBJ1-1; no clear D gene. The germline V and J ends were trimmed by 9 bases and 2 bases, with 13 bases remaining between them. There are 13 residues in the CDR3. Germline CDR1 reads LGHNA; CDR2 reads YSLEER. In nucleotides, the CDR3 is TGCGCCAGTCGCACCAACTTCAACACTGAAGCTTTCTTT. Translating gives CASRTNFNTEAFF.

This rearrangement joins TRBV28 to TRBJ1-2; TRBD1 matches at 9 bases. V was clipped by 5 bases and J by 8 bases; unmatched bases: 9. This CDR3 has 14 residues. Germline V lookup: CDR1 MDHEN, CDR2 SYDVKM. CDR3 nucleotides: TGTGCCAGCAGTCCGGACAGGGGATTCGGGGGCTACACCTTC. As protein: CASSPDRGFGGYTF.

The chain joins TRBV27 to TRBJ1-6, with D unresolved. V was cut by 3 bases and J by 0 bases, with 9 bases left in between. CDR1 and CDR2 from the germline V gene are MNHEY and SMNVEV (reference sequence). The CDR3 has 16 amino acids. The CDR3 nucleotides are TGTGCCAGCAGTTTTCGTATTAGCTCCTATAATTCACCCCTCCACTTT. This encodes CASSFRISSYNSPLHF.

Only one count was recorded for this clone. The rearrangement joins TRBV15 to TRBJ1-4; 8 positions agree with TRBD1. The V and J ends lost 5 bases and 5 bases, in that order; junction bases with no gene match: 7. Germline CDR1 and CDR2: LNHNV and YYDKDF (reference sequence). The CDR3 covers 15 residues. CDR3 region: CATSLRTGRNEKLFF. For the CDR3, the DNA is TGTGCCACCAGCCTACGGACAGGGAGGAATGAAAAACTGTTTTTT.

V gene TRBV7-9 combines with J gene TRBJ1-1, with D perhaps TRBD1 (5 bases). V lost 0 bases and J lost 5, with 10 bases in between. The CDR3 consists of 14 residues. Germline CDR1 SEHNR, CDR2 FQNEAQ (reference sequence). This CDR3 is CASSLAGRGTEAFF. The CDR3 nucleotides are TGTGCCAGCAGCTTAGCGGGTCGGGGGACTGAAGCTTTCTTT.

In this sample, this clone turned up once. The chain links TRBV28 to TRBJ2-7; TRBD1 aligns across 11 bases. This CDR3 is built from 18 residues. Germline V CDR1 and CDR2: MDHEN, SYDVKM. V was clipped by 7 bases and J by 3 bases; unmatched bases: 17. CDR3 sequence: CASTLRGTGGLWDYEQYF. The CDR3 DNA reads TGTGCCAGCACCCTCCGAGGGACAGGGGGTTTGTGGGACTACGAGCAGTACTTC.